This TCR beta chain was sequenced in a study of shared clonotypes between healthy human individuals. About the research overall: Donors had three CD4 naive, three CD4 memory, two CD8 naive and one CD8 memory plate apiece.

Concerning this clone itself: Antigen specificity is unknown.

Repertoires were generated with immunoSEQ multiplex PCR, while TCRdb's copy carries only in-frame clones and drops some. The table shows some 980,000 clones, with about three quarters occurring only once. Findings of the study overall: Generally, naive subsets came out with larger estimated richness than memory subsets.

CDR1 SEHNR and CDR2 FQNEAQ come from the germline V gene (reference sequence). V was pared by 7 bases and J by 3 bases, with 11 bases between. The CDR3 is 13 amino acids. Recent vaccinations or acute infections were absent in the healthy HIV-negative adult donors. The source is a young man in good health. The chain uses TRBV7-9 and TRBJ2-3; D is possibly TRBD2 (5 bases). The specimen was memory CD4+ T cells sorted from blood. Regarding subset: CD45RA-negative fraction. The CDR3 here is CASIPTGTDTQYF. Here the CDR3 DNA reads TGTGCCAGCATCCCGACGGGGACAGATACGCAGTATTTT.